These 8 T cell receptor beta chains share one sample of origin, sequenced in a study of blood T cell repertoires in COVID-19. Assay: immunoSEQ multiplex PCR; the TCRdb copy retains only in-frame clones and omits some. The repertoire includes some 140,000 clones, 75% to 85% of them detected once, and 20% sits in the top ten. Material: peripheral blood. The origin of the receptors is a man at least 80 years old with acute or convalescent COVID-19.

This clone was observed a few times. This chain joins TRBV7-9 and TRBJ2-5; 8 positions match TRBD1. V lost 1 base to trimming and J lost 0 bases; unmatched junction nucleotides: 7. This CDR3 is 17 amino acids long. The germline CDR1 and CDR2 sequences are SEHNR and FQNEAQ (reference sequence). DNA for the CDR3: TGTGCCAGCAGCTTAGATTTACAGGGGGGTAACCAAGAGACCCAGTACTTC. The encoded protein is CASSLDLQGGNQETQYF.

The chain combines TRBV7-3 with TRBJ1-1; 8 bases are a match to TRBD1. Germline-derived CDR1 and CDR2 are SGHTA and FQGTGA. Losses at the gene ends were 4 bases for V and 5 bases for J; bases not matched to a gene: 9. The CDR3 runs to 15 residues. CDR3 sequence (DNA): TGTGCCAGCAGCTCAACCAGGGGGCGGAGAACTGAAGCTTTCTTT. Translation: CASSSTRGRRTEAFF.

The J gene is TRBJ1-1, the V gene TRBV10-3; D gene ambiguous. This CDR3 contains 14 residues. CDR1 is ENHRY and CDR2 is SYGVKD in the germline V gene. The V gene lost 0 bases and the J gene lost 3 bases, with 8 bases spanning the gap. For the CDR3, the DNA is TGTGCCATCAGTGAGTCGGGAGGACACACTGAAGCTTTCTTT. This encodes CAISESGGHTEAFF.

The rearrangement uses TRBV9 and TRBJ1-1, with TRBD1 matching 7 bases. The CDR3 extends over 14 amino acids. CDR1 and CDR2 from the germline V gene are SGDLS and YYNGEE. The ends lost 4 bases at V and 10 bases at J; junction bases unmatched: 13. This CDR3 is CASSPGTATARAFF. The CDR3 DNA sequence: TGTGCCAGCAGCCCCGGGACAGCCACGGCCAGAGCTTTCTTT.

V is TRBV5-1 and J is TRBJ2-3; tentatively, D is TRBD1 (6 bases). Germline V gene data show CDR1 as SGHRS and CDR2 as YFSETQ. The V end lost 3 bases, the J end lost 2 bases, and 7 bases lay between the germline ends. The CDR3 runs to 13 residues. The CDR3 loop is CASSWDNTDTQYF. The CDR3 region has the DNA TGCGCCAGCAGCTGGGACAACACAGATACGCAGTATTTT.

This clone is a singleton in its sample. CDR3 DNA: TGTGCCAGCAGCTTGGTTACCAGGGGAAAGACCCAGTACTTC. This codes for CASSLVTRGKTQYF. The V call is TRBV5-8, the J call TRBJ2-5; D is possibly TRBD1 (6 bases). Between the trimmed V and J ends, which lost 0 bases and 6 bases, there was a span of 12 bases. The CDR3 has 14 amino acids. The germline CDR1 and CDR2 sequences are SGHTS and YDEGEE.

The chain uses TRBV2 and TRBJ1-3; 8 nucleotides match TRBD1. The V gene end was trimmed by 3 bases and the J gene end by 4 bases; junction bases not matched to a gene: 5. Germline V CDR1 and CDR2: SNHLY, FYNNEI. This CDR3 comprises 15 residues. The CDR3 bases are TGTGCCAGCAGTGAGGACAGGGCTCCCGGAAACACCATATATTTT. This sequence encodes CASSEDRAPGNTIYF.

This chain joins TRBV7-7 and TRBJ2-5; maybe TRBD1 (6 bases). Germline V gene data show CDR1 as SSHAT and CDR2 as FNYEAQ (reference sequence). The CDR3 has 15 amino acids. Between the trimmed V and J ends, which lost 1 base and 3 bases, there was a span of 12 bases. DNA for the CDR3: TGTGCCAGCAGCTTAGTCCCAGGGGTTAAAGAGACCCAGTACTTC. As protein: CASSLVPGVKETQYF.